These 22 T cell receptor beta chains originate from one sample sequenced in a study of CD8 T cells in ankylosing spondylitis. Via MiXCR, TCRdb re-called the 5' RACE reads, giving one row per CDR3 protein. Of 25,000 to 35,000 distinct CDR3 sequences in the sample, 11% to 15% were seen once. Specimen: blood. The receptors derive from a male donor with ankylosing spondylitis or in good health (not recorded which).

This clonotype was found many times. V usage is TRBV4-3 and J usage is TRBJ2-5, with a weak D call TRBD2 (6 bases). V lost 0 bases, J lost 11 bases, and 13 bases lay in between. The CDR3 extends over 13 amino acids. Germline values: CDR1 LGHNA, CDR2 YSLEER. DNA for the CDR3: TGCGCCAGCAGCCAAGATTGGGGGGACTGGCAGTACTTC. It encodes CASSQDWGDWQYF.

The chain uses TRBV7-2 and TRBJ2-5; 11 bases are a match to TRBD1. Losses at the gene ends were 2 bases for V and 5 bases for J; bases not matched to a gene: 4. This CDR3 contains 15 residues. Per the germline V gene, CDR1 is SGHTA and CDR2 is FQGNSA. In DNA, the CDR3 is TGTGCCAGCAGCTTACAAGGGACAGGGGGGGAGACCCAGTACTTC. Translation gives CASSLQGTGGETQYF.

J is TRBJ2-5 and V is TRBV11-2, with D maybe TRBD2 (5 bases). From germline, CDR1 is SGHAT and CDR2 FQNNGV. This CDR3 contains 13 residues. Trimming stripped 2 bases from V and 3 bases from J, with 7 bases between. The CDR3 is CASSLWGEETQYF. CDR3 in DNA: TGTGCCAGCAGCTTATGGGGAGAAGAGACCCAGTACTTC.

The genes are TRBV28 and TRBJ2-3; 11 positions agree with TRBD2. The CDR3 is made up of 20 amino acids. Germline-derived CDR1 and CDR2 are MDHEN and SYDVKM. Trimming cost V 5 bases and J 0 bases; bases outside gene matches: 16. The CDR3 loop is CASSPFPLRLAGLSTDTQYF. Here the CDR3 DNA reads TGTGCCAGCAGTCCTTTCCCTCTCAGACTAGCGGGGCTTAGCACAGATACGCAGTATTTT.

This clonotype was picked up many times. The rearrangement links TRBV30 to TRBJ2-1; 8 bases agree with TRBD2. The CDR3 is 14 residues long. The ends lost 4 bases at V and 4 bases at J; junction bases unmatched: 6. CDR1 and CDR2 (germline): GTSNPN, SVGIG (reference sequence). For the CDR3, the DNA is TGTGCCTGGACTATGGGACTAGAATACAATGAGCAGTTCTTC. Translation gives CAWTMGLEYNEQFF.

This clonotype was seen ten or more times. This rearrangement joins TRBV29-1 to TRBJ2-5, with 7 bases that match TRBD2. The CDR3 has 13 residues. V lost 5 bases to trimming and J lost 5 bases; unmatched junction nucleotides: 8. Germline CDR1 SQVTM, CDR2 ANQGSEA. The CDR3 coding sequence is TGCAGCGTTAAAGGACTAGACGGTGAGACCCAGTACTTC. Translation: CSVKGLDGETQYF.

V is TRBV5-1 and J is TRBJ2-4; D is uncertain. The V gene lost 0 bases and the J gene lost 10 bases, with 14 bases spanning the gap. Per the germline V gene, CDR1 is SGHRS and CDR2 is YFSETQ. There are 14 residues in the CDR3. CDR3 sequence reads: CASSLDVRSEIQYF. The CDR3 DNA is TGCGCCAGCAGCTTGGACGTACGTTCGGAGATTCAGTACTTC.

V usage is TRBV12-3 or TRBV12-4 and J usage is TRBJ2-1, with D perhaps matching TRBD1 (7 bases). V gave up 2 bases and J gave up 6 bases, with 14 bases separating them. The CDR3 loop spans 15 amino acids. CDR3 protein: CASSLSSGGGNEQFF. The CDR3 coding sequence is TGTGCCAGCAGTTTAAGTTCAGGGGGAGGCAATGAGCAGTTCTTC.

This clonotype appeared a few times. The chain couples TRBV7-2 to TRBJ2-2, with D maybe TRBD2 (5 bases). The CDR3 spans 15 residues. Germline V gene sequence: CDR1 SGHTA, CDR2 FQGNSA. The V end was cut by 4 bases, the J end by 6 bases, with 15 bases between. The chain's CDR3 is CASSSGSHVAGELFF. In nucleotides, the CDR3 is TGTGCCAGCAGCTCGGGGAGCCATGTCGCCGGGGAGCTGTTTTTT.

This sequence joins TRBV12-3 or TRBV12-4 and TRBJ1-1; D ambiguous. This CDR3 is 13 amino acids long. The V end was cut by 5 bases, the J end by 5 bases, with 12 bases between. The chain's CDR3 is CASSRRGGTEAFF. The DNA for the CDR3 is TGTGCCAGCAGTCGCAGAGGTGGAACTGAAGCTTTCTTT.

The chain uses TRBV20-1 and TRBJ2-2; maybe TRBD2 (5 bases). The CDR3 spans 16 residues. Germline lookup yields CDR1 DFQATT and CDR2 SNEGSKA (reference sequence). Trimming cost V 4 bases and J 1 base, with 16 bases left between them. The CDR3 region is CSATSSEVRNTGELFF. For the CDR3, the DNA is TGCAGTGCTACAAGCTCGGAGGTTCGGAACACCGGGGAGCTGTTTTTT.

This sequence joins TRBV12-3 or TRBV12-4 and TRBJ2-7; weak D call: TRBD2 (6 bases). Trimming cost V 4 bases and J 4 bases, with 14 bases left between them. The CDR3 runs 14 residues. In nucleotides, the CDR3 is TGTGCCAGCAGTTCCGGGACTTCCACTTACGAGCAGTACTTC. Amino acid sequence: CASSSGTSTYEQYF.

This clonotype occurred a few times. The chain links TRBV6-5 to TRBJ1-1; D gene unclear. V lost 0 bases to trimming and J lost 1 base, with 6 bases between them. The CDR3 is made up of 14 amino acids. The germline gives CDR1 MNHEY, CDR2 SVGAGI. CDR3 coding DNA: TGTGCCAGCAGTTACTCCGGCAGGAACACTGAAGCTTTCTTT. Encoded protein: CASSYSGRNTEAFF.

The rearrangement links TRBV7-2 to TRBJ2-5, with D possibly called TRBD1 or TRBD2 (5 bases each). V gave up 4 bases and J gave up 1 base, with 7 bases separating them. The CDR3 length is 13 residues. CDR1 is SGHTA and CDR2 is FQGNSA in the germline V gene. CDR3 DNA: TGTGCCAGCAGCTGGGACCCCCAAGAGACCCAGTACTTC. As protein: CASSWDPQETQYF.

This clonotype was recorded a few times. This chain connects TRBV5-1 to TRBJ2-3; 7 positions match TRBD1. Germline V gene sequence: CDR1 SGHRS, CDR2 YFSETQ. The CDR3 sequence is 14 residues long. With V trimmed by 4 bases and J by 2 bases, 4 bases remained unmatched. The CDR3 DNA sequence: TGCGCCAGCAGCCCGGGACAGACCACAGATACGCAGTATTTT. This encodes CASSPGQTTDTQYF.

This clonotype has a handful of counts. V usage is TRBV7-2 and J usage is TRBJ2-4; D is possibly TRBD1 (6 bases). Trimming pared 5 bases from V and 13 bases from J, leaving 15 bases between. This CDR3 region has 12 residues. Per germline, CDR1 SGHTA and CDR2 FQGNSA. The DNA of the CDR3 is TGTGCCAGCAGCCAGGGGCCCGAAGTCCAGTACTTC. Encoded protein: CASSQGPEVQYF. The full variable domain, with the rest looked up from reference TRBV7-2 and TRBJ2-4, is GAGVSQSPSNKVTEKGKDVELRCDPISGHTALYWYRQSLGQGLEFLIYFQGNSAPDKSGLPSDRFSAERTGGSVSTLTIQRTQQEDSAVYLCASSQGPEVQYFGAGTRLSVL.

The CDR3 DNA sequence: TGTGCCAGCAGCTCTGGCGGGGGCCACACAGATACGCAGTATTTT. This sequence encodes CASSSGGGHTDTQYF. V is TRBV11-2 and J is TRBJ2-3; a weak D match, TRBD2 (7 bases). Germline V gives CDR1 SGHAT, CDR2 FQNNGV. V gave up 4 bases and J gave up 2 bases, with 13 bases separating them. This CDR3 comprises 15 residues. The whole variable domain, remainder taken from reference TRBV11-2 and TRBJ2-3, is EAGVAQSPRYKIIEKRQSVAFWCNPISGHATLYWYQQILGQGPKLLIQFQNNGVVDDSQLPKDRFSAERLKGVDSTLKIQPAKLEDSAVYLCASSSGGGHTDTQYFGPGTRLTVL.

This clonotype was counted between two and nine times. CDR3 coding DNA: TGCAGCGCTACCCTGGGGGGGACCCAGTACTTC. The encoded protein is CSATLGGTQYF. The V call is TRBV29-1, the J call TRBJ2-5; D perhaps matches TRBD2 (6 bases). Germline assignment: CDR1 SQVTM and CDR2 ANQGSEA. The CDR3 consists of 11 residues. Trimming took off 7 bases at V and 7 bases at J, with 13 bases between the two ends. The whole variable domain, remainder taken from reference TRBV29-1 and TRBJ2-5, is SAVISQKPSRDICQRGTSLTIQCQVDSQVTMMFWYRQQPGQSLTLIATANQGSEATYESGFVIDKFPISRPNLTFSTLTVSNMSPEDSSIYLCSATLGGTQYFGPGTRLLVL.

The chain couples TRBV11-3 to TRBJ2-1; tentatively, D is TRBD1 (5 bases). Trimming left V 5 bases short and J 9 bases short, with 14 bases between. The CDR3 consists of 13 residues. Germline CDR1 reads SGHNT; CDR2 reads YENEEA. The CDR3 is CASSPFLRGEQFF. CDR3 in DNA: TGTGCCAGCAGCCCCTTCTTAAGGGGTGAGCAGTTCTTC.

This clonotype has just a few counts. The V call is TRBV7-6, the J call TRBJ2-2, with TRBD2 matching 8 bases. Per the germline V gene, CDR1 is SGHVS and CDR2 is FNYEAQ. The CDR3 extends over 18 amino acids. The V and J ends lost 2 bases and 0 bases, in that order; junction bases with no gene match: 8. This chain's CDR3 is CASSLRSSGSANTGELFF. The DNA of the CDR3 is TGTGCCAGCAGCTTAAGATCCAGCGGGAGCGCGAACACCGGGGAGCTGTTTTTT.

This chain joins TRBV19 and TRBJ1-1; 8 positions agree with TRBD1. The CDR3 is 14 residues long. The junction had 5 bases not matched to a gene; V was cut back by 4 bases and J by 4 bases. CDR1 and CDR2 (germline): LNHDA, SQIVND (reference sequence). The DNA of the CDR3 is TGTGCCAGTAGTACCCTAGACAGGGGCACTGAAGCTTTCTTT. This translates into CASSTLDRGTEAFF.

The chain combines TRBV4-3 with TRBJ2-5; unclear D gene. Trimming shortened V by 1 base and J by 1 base, and 13 bases separated the two germline ends. Germline loops: CDR1 LGHNA, CDR2 YSLEER. This CDR3 is 16 amino acids long. The CDR3 DNA follows: TGCGCCAGCAGCCAAGTTAGAGGTTCTATCCAAGAGACCCAGTACTTC. Its protein is CASSQVRGSIQETQYF.